Listed below are T cell receptor beta chains from one sample, sequenced in a study of CD8+ T cells in alopecia areata. Clones were read by immunoSEQ multiplex PCR, and TCRdb kept only the in-frame ones, dropping some. Here the sample spans fewer than 250,000 clones, around 43% being singletons. Sequenced material: CD4+ T cells sorted from blood, taken around week 37, from a patient treated with tofacitinib. These receptors all stem from a human donor with alopecia areata. Each CDR3 is given with its conserved first and last residue. The D gene is left open where the match is weak. Only some rows state a clone size, as once, few, many or a class for expanded clones.

j_call v_call clone_size d_call cdr3_nt cdr3_aa
TRBJ1-2 TRBV28 - - TGTGCCAGCAGTTTGGCAGGGCGTAACTATGGCTACACCTTC CASSLAGRNYGYTF
TRBJ2-7 TRBV4-1 - - TGCGCCAGCAGCCAAGAGTCCGTCCATTCCGGGGAGCAGTACTTC CASSQESVHSGEQYF
TRBJ2-5 TRBV19 - TRBD2 TGTGCCAGTAGTAAGCCCTGGGGAGGGGAGACCCAGTACTTC CASSKPWGGETQYF
TRBJ2-1 TRBV5-4 - - TGTGCCAGCAGCTTGGCGGGCCCCTACAATGAGCAGTTCTTC CASSLAGPYNEQFF
TRBJ2-5 TRBV7-2 - TRBD1 TGTGCCAGCAGCTTTTGGGGACAGGGGCAAACCCAGTACTTC CASSFWGQGQTQYF
TRBJ2-6 TRBV5-6 - - TGTGCCAGCAGGGTCAGGTTGCAATCTGGGGCCAACGTCCTGACTTTC CASRVRLQSGANVLTF
TRBJ2-7 TRBV19 - TRBD2 TGTGCCAGTAGCACTCCGGGACTAGCGTCCTACGAGCAGTACTTC CASSTPGLASYEQYF
TRBJ2-1 TRBV5-1 - TRBD2 TGCGCCAGCAGCGACGGACTAGCCCGCGCCTCAAATGAGCAGTTCTTC CASSDGLARASNEQFF
TRBJ1-5 TRBV30 - TRBD1 TGTGCCTGGAGAGCGGACAGGGATCAGCCCCAGCATTTT CAWRADRDQPQHF
TRBJ2-5 TRBV30 - - TGTGCCTCCGCTGAGTTCGGGAGTTATCTGTACTTC CASAEFGSYLYF
TRBJ2-1 TRBV28 - TRBD2 TGTGCCAGCAATAGCGGGGGGATCGGTGAGCAGTTCTTC CASNSGGIGEQFF
TRBJ2-7 TRBV7-3 - TRBD1 TGTGCCAGCAGACCCGACAGGGAGTCTTCCTACGAGCAGTACTTC CASRPDRESSYEQYF
TRBJ1-5 TRBV4-2 few - TGTGCCAGCAGCCAAAGTGCGCCACAGCCCCAGCATTTT CASSQSAPQPQHF
TRBJ2-7 TRBV6-5 - - TGTGCCAGCAGTTACAGGGGAGGCTACGAGCAGTACTTC CASSYRGGYEQYF
TRBJ2-7 TRBV13 - TRBD2 TGTGCCAGCAGCTCGTGGACTAGCGGGAGAGGCGAGCAGTACTTC CASSSWTSGRGEQYF
TRBJ2-7 TRBV29-1 - - TGCAGCGTTAGGATCAGCTCCTACGAGCAGTACTTC CSVRISSYEQYF
TRBJ2-2 TRBV29-1 - - TGCAGCTACTCAGTTTCCGGGGAGCTGTTTTTT CSYSVSGELFF
TRBJ2-5 TRBV29-1 few - TGCAGCGTTGAGGGGTATCAGACCCAGTACTTC CSVEGYQTQYF
TRBJ2-5 TRBV30 - TRBD1 TGTGCCTGGAGTACAGGGACAGGGCAGGGAGAGACCCAGTACTTC CAWSTGTGQGETQYF
TRBJ2-7 TRBV7-8 many - TGTGCCAGCAGCTTAGTGGCAAAGCAGTACTTC CASSLVAKQYF
TRBJ1-5 TRBV7-8 - - TGTGCCAGCAGCCCCGGGCCCGTGGGTCAGCCCCAGCATTTT CASSPGPVGQPQHF
TRBJ2-5 TRBV11-3 few TRBD1 TGTGCCAGCAGCTTAGGAAGGGTGGGACAGCCTCAAGAGACCCAGTACTTC CASSLGRVGQPQETQYF
TRBJ2-5 TRBV30 - - TGTGCCTGCACCGGGACATACGTGAATTTTGAGACCCAGTACTTC CACTGTYVNFETQYF
TRBJ1-2 TRBV30 few - TGTGCCTGGAGTGTCCGTCATGGCTACACCTTC CAWSVRHGYTF
TRBJ2-7 TRBV29-1 - TRBD1 TGCAGCGTTGCTGGACAGGGATTAAACGAGCAGTACTTC CSVAGQGLNEQYF
TRBJ2-7 TRBV29-1 - - TGCAGCGTGCGGGATTCCTACGAGCAGTACTTC CSVRDSYEQYF
TRBJ1-1 TRBV7-2 few - TGTGCCAGCAGCTTAGCGGGCAGGAGGAACACTGAAGCTTTCTTT CASSLAGRRNTEAFF
TRBJ1-3 TRBV27 - - TGTGCCAGCAGTTTTTATGGAGGAAACACCATATATTTT CASSFYGGNTIYF
TRBJ1-2 TRBV30 - - TGTGCCTGGAGTAATGGTGGCAGCGGTAACTATGGCTACACCTTC CAWSNGGSGNYGYTF
TRBJ1-5 TRBV19 few - TGTGCCAGTAGTACCGCCTCGGGGGGGCGTGATCAGCCCCAGCATTTT CASSTASGGRDQPQHF
TRBJ2-3 TRBV6-6 - - TGTGCCAGCAGTCCCGCCGGGGGTACGCAGTATTTT CASSPAGGTQYF
TRBJ2-5 TRBV15 few TRBD2 TGTGCCACCAGCCGCCGACTAGCGGGATGGGAAGAGACCCAGTACTTC CATSRRLAGWEETQYF
TRBJ2-2 TRBV19 - - TGTGCCGGCAGGGAGACAGCGAACACCGGGGAGCTGTTTTTT CAGRETANTGELFF
TRBJ2-7 TRBV29-1 few - TGCAGCGTTGAGGATCTTGTGGAGCAGTACTTC CSVEDLVEQYF
TRBJ1-2 TRBV7-9 few TRBD1 TGTGCCAGCAGCCCCCCCGGGACAGGAGAGGGCTACACCTTC CASSPPGTGEGYTF
TRBJ1-2 TRBV25-1 - - TGTGCCAGCAGTGAATGGGGACCCTCGGGCTACACCTTC CASSEWGPSGYTF
TRBJ2-1 TRBV27 - - TGTGCCAGCAGTCCTGGGACTGTTTACAATGAGCAGTTCTTC CASSPGTVYNEQFF
TRBJ1-5 TRBV7-8 - - TGTGCCAGCAGCCCGGACAGACCTAGCAATCAGCCCCAGCATTTT CASSPDRPSNQPQHF
TRBJ1-1 TRBV29-1 - - TGCAGCGCCCGACGGATGAACACTGAAGCTTTCTTT CSARRMNTEAFF
TRBJ2-1 TRBV7-9 - - TGTGCCAGCAGCTTCGACAATGAGCAGTTCTTC CASSFDNEQFF
TRBJ2-6 TRBV7-2 few TRBD1 TGTGCCAGCAGCTCGACAGGGGCTGGGGCCAACGTCCTGACTTTC CASSSTGAGANVLTF
TRBJ2-1 TRBV29-1 - - TGCAGCGTTGAAAGTGCCTTTAGACCCAGGAGAGACAATGAGCAGTTCTTC CSVESAFRPRRDNEQFF
TRBJ2-1 TRBV18 many TRBD2 TGTGCCAGCTCAACCCTCGGCCCTAGCGGGGGTACGTCCTACAATGAGCAGTTCTTC CASSTLGPSGGTSYNEQFF
TRBJ2-7 TRBV2 - - TGTGCCAGCAGTGCGGGCATTTTCGACGAGCAGTACTTC CASSAGIFDEQYF
TRBJ2-1 TRBV10-1 once TRBD2 TGCGCCAGCAGTGAGGATACGGGACTAGCGGGAGTCTGGGGTAAGAATGAGCAGTTCTTC CASSEDTGLAGVWGKNEQFF
TRBJ2-7 TRBV18 once TRBD2 TGTGCCAGCTGCCTGTCTCGGGAGGGCTACGAGCAGTACTTC CASCLSREGYEQYF
TRBJ2-1 TRBV29-1 - TRBD2 TGCAGCGTAAAACGGACTAGCGGGACCTACAATGAGCAGTTCTTC CSVKRTSGTYNEQFF
TRBJ2-1 TRBV4-1 few TRBD2 TGCGCCAGCAGCAACAAACTAGCGGGAGACGATGCGGATGAGCAGTTCTTC CASSNKLAGDDADEQFF
TRBJ2-1 TRBV10-3 few - TGTGCCATCAGTGAGAAACAGCCCTACAATGAGCAGTTCTTC CAISEKQPYNEQFF
TRBJ2-4 TRBV2 - - TGTGCCAGCAGTCCCGGGTTAAACATTCAGTACTTC CASSPGLNIQYF
TRBJ2-5 TRBV19 - - TGTGCCAGTAGTAAGACGGGTGGAGAGACCCAGTACTTC CASSKTGGETQYF
TRBJ2-2 TRBV6-5 few - TGTGCCAGCAGACTGACCAGGGTAGCCGGGGAGCTGTTTTTT CASRLTRVAGELFF
TRBJ2-7 TRBV14 few TRBD1 TGTGCCAGCATGACAGGGCGCGAGCAGTACTTC CASMTGREQYF
TRBJ1-3 TRBV7-6 - - TGTGCCAGCAGACCAACCCCAGGACTGTCTGGAAACACCATATATTTT CASRPTPGLSGNTIYF